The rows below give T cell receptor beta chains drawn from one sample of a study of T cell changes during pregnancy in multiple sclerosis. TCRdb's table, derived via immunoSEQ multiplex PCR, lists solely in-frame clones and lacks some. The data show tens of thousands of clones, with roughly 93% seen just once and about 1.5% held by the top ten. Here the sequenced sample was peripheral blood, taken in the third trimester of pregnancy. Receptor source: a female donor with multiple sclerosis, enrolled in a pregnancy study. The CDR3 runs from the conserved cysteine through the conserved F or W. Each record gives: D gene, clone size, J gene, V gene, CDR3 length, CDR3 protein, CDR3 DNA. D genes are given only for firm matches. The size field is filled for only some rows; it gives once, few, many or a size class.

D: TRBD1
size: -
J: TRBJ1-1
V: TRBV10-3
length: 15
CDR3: CAISRTGGVDTEAFF
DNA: TGTGCCATCAGTAGGACAGGGGGAGTCGACACTGAAGCTTTCTTT

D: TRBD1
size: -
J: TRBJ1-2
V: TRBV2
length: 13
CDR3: CAIRTGAGYGYTF
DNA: TGTGCCATACGGACAGGAGCGGGTTATGGCTACACCTTC

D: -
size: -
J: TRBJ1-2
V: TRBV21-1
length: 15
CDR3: CASSPRPGENNGYTF
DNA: TGTGCCAGCAGCCCAAGGCCGGGGGAAAATAATGGCTACACCTTC

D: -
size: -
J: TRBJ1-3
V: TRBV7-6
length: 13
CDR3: CASSLALGDTIYF
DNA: TGTGCCAGCAGCTTAGCGCTCGGGGACACCATATATTTT

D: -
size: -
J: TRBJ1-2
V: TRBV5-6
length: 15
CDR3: CASSLSSGGTYGYTF
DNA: TGTGCCAGCAGCTTGTCCTCGGGGGGTACCTATGGCTACACCTTC

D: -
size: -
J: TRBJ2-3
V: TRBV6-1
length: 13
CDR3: CASSRTRTDTQYF
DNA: TGTGCCAGCAGCAGGACTCGCACAGATACGCAGTATTTT

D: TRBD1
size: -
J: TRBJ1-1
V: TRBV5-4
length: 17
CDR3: CASSQTTGAWGSTEAFF
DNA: TGTGCCAGCAGCCAAACGACAGGGGCCTGGGGTAGCACTGAAGCTTTCTTT

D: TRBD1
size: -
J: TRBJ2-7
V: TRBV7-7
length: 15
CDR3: CASSQGQEVYYEQYF
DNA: TGTGCTAGCAGCCAGGGACAGGAGGTATACTACGAGCAGTACTTC

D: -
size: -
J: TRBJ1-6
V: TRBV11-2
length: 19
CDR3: CASSLDPGGSSSYNSPLHF
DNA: TGTGCCAGCAGCTTAGACCCCGGGGGGTCGAGCTCCTATAATTCACCCCTCCACTTT

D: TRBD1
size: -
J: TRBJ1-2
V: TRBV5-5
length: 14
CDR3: CASSATGGAVGYTF
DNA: TGTGCCAGCAGCGCCACAGGGGGCGCGGTCGGCTACACCTTC

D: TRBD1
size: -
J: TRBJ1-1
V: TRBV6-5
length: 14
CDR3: CASSLNRGDTEAFF
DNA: TGTGCCAGCAGTTTAAACAGGGGGGACACTGAAGCTTTCTTT

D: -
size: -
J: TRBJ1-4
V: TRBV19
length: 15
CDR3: CASSTTATGSEKLFF
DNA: TGTGCCAGTAGTACGACAGCCACCGGTAGTGAAAAACTGTTTTTT

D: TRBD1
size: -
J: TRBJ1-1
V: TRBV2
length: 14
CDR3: CASTMTGDFTEAFF
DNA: TGTGCCAGCACCATGACAGGGGATTTTACTGAAGCTTTCTTT

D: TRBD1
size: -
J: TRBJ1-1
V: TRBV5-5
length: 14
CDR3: CASSSQRGDSEAFF
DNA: TGTGCCAGCAGCTCCCAAAGGGGGGACAGTGAAGCTTTCTTT

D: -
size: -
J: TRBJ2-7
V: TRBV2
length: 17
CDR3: CASSELSPSDYTYEQYF
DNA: TGTGCCAGCAGTGAACTTTCCCCCAGCGACTACACCTACGAGCAGTACTTC

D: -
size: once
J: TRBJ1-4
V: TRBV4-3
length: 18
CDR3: CASSQDSSLSRTDEKLFF
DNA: TGCGCCAGCAGCCAAGATTCATCCTTGTCGCGGACAGATGAAAAACTGTTTTTT

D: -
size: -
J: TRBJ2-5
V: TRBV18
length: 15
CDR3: CASSPRRGHGETQYF
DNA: TGTGCCAGCTCACCACGGCGGGGGCACGGCGAGACCCAGTACTTC